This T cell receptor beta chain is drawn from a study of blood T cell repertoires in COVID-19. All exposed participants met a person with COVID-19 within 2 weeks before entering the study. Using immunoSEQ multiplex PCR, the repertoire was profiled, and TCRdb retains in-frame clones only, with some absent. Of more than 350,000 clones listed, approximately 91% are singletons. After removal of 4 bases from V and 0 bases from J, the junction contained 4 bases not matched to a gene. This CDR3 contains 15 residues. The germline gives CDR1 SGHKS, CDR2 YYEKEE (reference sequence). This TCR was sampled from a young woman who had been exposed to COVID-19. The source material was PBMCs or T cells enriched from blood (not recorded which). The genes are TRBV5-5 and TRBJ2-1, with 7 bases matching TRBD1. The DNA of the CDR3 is TGTGCCAGCAGCGACCGGGACAGCTCCTACAATGAGCAGTTCTTC. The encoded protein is CASSDRDSSYNEQFF.